The 6 T cell receptor beta chains below come from one sample, sequenced in a study of blood T cell repertoires in COVID-19. Generated by immunoSEQ multiplex PCR, the TCRdb table keeps only in-frame clones and is missing some. The data contain 55,000 or so clones, around 83% of them singletons. The source material was peripheral blood. The source of these receptors is a human donor in a cohort sampled during active or convalescent COVID-19.

The chain uses TRBV19 and TRBJ2-6; D may be TRBD1 (5 bases). CDR1 and CDR2 from the germline V gene are LNHDA and SQIVND (reference sequence). There are 15 residues in the CDR3. V shed 11 bases and J shed 0 bases, with 14 bases lying between them. The CDR3 loop is CASRTLSSGANVLTF. CDR3 DNA sequence: TGTGCCTCGAGGACACTTAGCTCTGGGGCCAACGTCCTGACTTTC.

J is TRBJ1-3 and V is TRBV19; no clear D gene. Trimming took 6 bases from V and 1 from J, leaving 16 bases between them. The CDR3 consists of 16 residues. Germline V gives CDR1 LNHDA, CDR2 SQIVND (reference sequence). CDR3 nucleotide sequence: TGTGCCAGTAGCCCCTACGATTCGAGATCTGGAAACACCATATATTTT. It is translated as CASSPYDSRSGNTIYF.

The rearrangement uses TRBV10-2 and TRBJ2-7, with D perhaps TRBD2 (5 bases). Germline V gene data show CDR1 as WSHSY and CDR2 as SAAADI. The CDR3 extends over 12 amino acids. V lost 7 bases and J 6 bases, leaving 13 bases between the germline ends. The CDR3 here is CASKEVMGEQYF. The DNA of the CDR3 is TGCGCCAGCAAGGAGGTTATGGGCGAGCAGTACTTC.

The chain recombines TRBV28 with TRBJ1-5; 9 nucleotides agree with TRBD1. From germline, CDR1 is MDHEN and CDR2 SYDVKM. J was trimmed by 4 bases and V by 11 bases; bases with no gene match: 6. The CDR3 length is 13 residues. CDR3 residues: CAGSDRGNQPQHF. The CDR3, as DNA: TGTGCCGGATCGGACAGGGGAAATCAGCCCCAGCATTTT. Full variable domain (rest looked up from reference TRBV28 and TRBJ1-5): DVKVTQSSRYLVKRTGEKVFLECVQDMDHENMFWYRQDPGLGLRLIYFSYDVKMKEKGDIPEGYSVSREKKERFSLILESASTNQTSMYLCAGSDRGNQPQHFGDGTRLSIL.

This clone was observed a handful of times. The rearrangement joins TRBV5-6 to TRBJ1-3, with TRBD1 as a possible D gene (5 bases). The CDR3 spans 14 residues. The V and J ends lost 5 bases and 0 bases respectively, with 9 bases between them. Per germline, CDR1 SGHDT and CDR2 YYEEEE. CDR3 sequence reads: CASRGVGSGNTIYF. In DNA form, the CDR3 reads TGTGCCAGCAGAGGGGTGGGCTCTGGAAACACCATATATTTT.

The rearrangement uses TRBV20-1 and TRBJ1-4; the D gene is possibly TRBD1 (5 bases). CDR3 length: 11 amino acids. CDR1 is DFQATT and CDR2 is SNEGSKA in the germline V gene (reference sequence). Trimming pared 2 bases from V and 10 bases from J, leaving 8 bases between. The CDR3 DNA follows: TGCAGTGCTAGAACTGGGGCAAAACTGTTTTTT. Translated, it gives CSARTGAKLFF.